Below are 32 T cell receptor beta chains sequenced from a single sample in a study of T-cell reconstitution after alpha-beta-depleted transplantation in children. For TCRbeta, the library was prepared with unique molecular identifiers. In TCRdb, the PCR reads were re-called with MiXCR into one record per CDR3 protein. The sample has about 76,000 distinct CDR3 sequences, roughly 14% seen once. The material sequenced was PBMCs, mostly from graft donor cells, taken 180 days after TCRalphabeta/CD19-depleted stem cell transplant. Receptor source: a male patient between 2 and 9 years old who had a stem cell transplant for acute lymphoblastic leukemia, so the T cells may come from the graft donor.

This clonotype was seen a handful of times. DNA of the CDR3: TGTGCCAGCAGCGTGAGGGGGACAGGGAATGAAAAACTGTTTTTT. It codes for CASSVRGTGNEKLFF. This chain uses TRBV9 with TRBJ1-4, with TRBD1 identical over 9 bases. Germline values: CDR1 SGDLS, CDR2 YYNGEE. CDR3 length: 15 amino acids. With 2 bases clipped from V and 5 bases from J, the junction kept 4 bases outside the gene matches.

The chain employs TRBV30 and TRBJ1-1; D is ambiguous. The CDR3 totals 15 residues. V was shortened by 2 bases and J by 4 bases, with 17 bases between the two germline ends. Germline V gives CDR1 GTSNPN, CDR2 SVGIG (reference sequence). As DNA, the CDR3 is TGTGCCTGGAGTTACGTCAGGAAGTCCTTCACTGAAGCTTTCTTT. This translates into CAWSYVRKSFTEAFF.

This chain joins TRBV11-3 and TRBJ2-2; weak D call: TRBD2 (5 bases). CDR1 is SGHNT and CDR2 is YENEEA in the germline V gene. CDR3 size: 14 residues. Between the trimmed V and J ends, which lost 5 bases and 1 base, there was a span of 8 bases. The CDR3 sequence: CASSPSGNTGELFF. The CDR3, as DNA: TGTGCCAGCAGCCCGAGCGGGAACACCGGGGAGCTGTTTTTT.

V gene TRBV3-1 combines with J gene TRBJ1-2; D is ambiguous. Germline lookup yields CDR1 LGHDT and CDR2 YNNKEL (reference sequence). Trimming pared 1 base from V and 8 bases from J, leaving 11 bases between. CDR3 length: 13 residues. CDR3 coding DNA: TGTGCCAGCAGCCAAGGAGCAACAAGCGGCTACACCTTC. As protein: CASSQGATSGYTF.

A few counts support this clonotype. V usage is TRBV4-1 and J usage is TRBJ2-1, with D unresolved. Germline V gene lookup returns CDR1 MGHRA and CDR2 YSYEKL. The CDR3 has 17 amino acids. V shed 1 base and J shed 0 bases, with 13 bases lying between them. The CDR3 bases are TGCGCCAGCAGCCAAGGGTTTCCGAGAAGCTCCTACAATGAGCAGTTCTTC. Protein product: CASSQGFPRSSYNEQFF.

V usage is TRBV7-2 and J usage is TRBJ2-5; no definite D call. TRBJ2-1 matches the DNA end more closely, so the J call is doubtful. Germline V lookup: CDR1 SGHTA, CDR2 FQGNSA. This CDR3 is built from 13 residues. The CDR3 DNA sequence: TGTGCCAGCAGCGAAGGGTTTTTAGAGACCCAGTTCTTC. As protein: CASSEGFLETQFF.

The rearrangement links TRBV7-3 to TRBJ2-2, with D possibly being TRBD1 (6 bases). Trimming pared 4 bases from V and 3 bases from J, leaving 21 bases between. This CDR3 spans 18 amino acids. Germline V lookup: CDR1 SGHTA, CDR2 FQGTGA. CDR3 loop: CASSSDLPGAGYTGELFF. DNA for the CDR3: TGTGCCAGCAGCTCAGACCTCCCAGGGGCAGGGTACACCGGGGAGCTGTTTTTT.

This clonotype has more than one count but fewer than ten. The chain employs TRBV2 and TRBJ2-3, with TRBD1 as a possible D gene (5 bases). Germline loops: CDR1 SNHLY, CDR2 FYNNEI. V lost 6 bases to trimming and J lost 3 bases, with 10 bases between them. This CDR3 spans 13 amino acids. The DNA for the CDR3 is TGTGCCAGCAGCAGACAGCGAACAGATACGCAGTATTTT. Translated: CASSRQRTDTQYF.

This clonotype has only a few counts. The genes are TRBV7-8 and TRBJ2-3; D is uncertain. This CDR3 contains 15 residues. Germline V gene data show CDR1 as SGHVS and CDR2 as FQNEAQ. V was cut by 7 bases and J by 0 bases, with 14 bases left in between. In DNA form, the CDR3 reads TGTGCCAGCATTCCGGACCGTATCAGCACAGATACGCAGTATTTT. It is translated as CASIPDRISTDTQYF.

The rearrangement joins TRBV6-5 to TRBJ2-3, with 7 bases matching TRBD2. Germline values: CDR1 MNHEY, CDR2 SVGAGI. This CDR3 spans 15 amino acids. The trim removed 4 bases at V and 1 base at J, leaving 5 bases unmatched. The CDR3 DNA follows: TGTGCCAGCAGTTTAGCGGGTTCGGGCACAGATACGCAGTATTTT. Its translation is CASSLAGSGTDTQYF.

This chain links TRBV20-1 with TRBJ1-6, with 12 bases that match TRBD1. Germline V gene lookup returns CDR1 DFQATT and CDR2 SNEGSKA (reference sequence). V lost 1 base to trimming and J lost 0 bases; unmatched junction nucleotides: 4. CDR3 length equals 18 residues. The CDR3, as DNA: TGCAGTGCTAGAGTCCGGGACAGGGGGCTCTCCTATAATTCACCCCTCCACTTT. Protein: CSARVRDRGLSYNSPLHF.

The V and J genes are TRBV7-2 and TRBJ2-7; 11 bases align to TRBD1. Per germline, CDR1 SGHTA and CDR2 FQGNSA. Trimming at V came to 5 bases and at J to 6 bases, leaving 3 bases not matched to a gene. The CDR3 contains 13 residues. The chain's CDR3 is CASSRDRGGEQYF. CDR3 in DNA: TGTGCCAGCAGCCGGGACAGGGGGGGCGAGCAGTACTTC.

CDR3 sequence reads: CASGNGNTEAFF. CDR3 in DNA: TGTGCCAGCGGGAACGGCAACACTGAAGCTTTCTTT. The V gene is TRBV9, the J gene TRBJ1-1; D is unresolved. Trimming removed 7 bases from V and 2 bases from J, with 9 bases in between. The germline V gene encodes CDR1 SGDLS and CDR2 YYNGEE. CDR3 length: 12 amino acids.

The rearrangement links TRBV6-1 to TRBJ2-1, with TRBD2 identical over 8 bases. In germline, CDR1 is MNHNS, CDR2 SASEGT. This CDR3 has 14 residues. J was trimmed by 4 bases and V by 8 bases; bases with no gene match: 7. This CDR3 reads CASLSREGYNEQFF. The CDR3 DNA follows: TGTGCCAGCCTTTCCCGGGAGGGGTACAATGAGCAGTTCTTC.

This clonotype appeared a few times. The V gene is TRBV28, the J gene TRBJ2-4; D is possibly TRBD1 or TRBD2 (5 bases each). The CDR3 extends over 15 amino acids. Germline values: CDR1 MDHEN, CDR2 SYDVKM. V was trimmed by 8 bases and J by 0 bases, leaving 14 bases between them. CDR3 loop: CASSRESLAKNIQYF. CDR3 bases: TGTGCCAGCTCCAGGGAGTCACTAGCCAAAAACATTCAGTACTTC.

This clonotype was observed at least ten times. The V gene is TRBV7-2, the J gene TRBJ2-3; D is undetermined. Germline CDR1 and CDR2: SGHTA and FQGNSA. V gave up 8 bases and J gave up 6 bases, with 9 bases separating them. This CDR3 spans 11 amino acids. The CDR3 region is CASARRDTQYF. As DNA, the CDR3 is TGTGCCAGCGCTCGCCGGGATACGCAGTATTTT. The complete variable domain, with remaining parts taken from reference TRBV7-2 and TRBJ2-3, reads GAGVSQSPSNKVTEKGKDVELRCDPISGHTALYWYRQSLGQGLEFLIYFQGNSAPDKSGLPSDRFSAERTGGSVSTLTIQRTQQEDSAVYLCASARRDTQYFGPGTRLTVL.

The chain employs TRBV27 and TRBJ2-3; the D is unclear. The V end was cut by 5 bases, the J end by 3 bases, with 15 bases between. CDR1 MNHEY and CDR2 SMNVEV come from the germline V gene (reference sequence). The CDR3 is made up of 15 amino acids. The CDR3 is CASSPTPAITDTQYF. CDR3 DNA sequence: TGTGCCAGCAGTCCAACCCCGGCCATTACAGATACGCAGTATTTT.

Judged by abundance, this clonotype is medium-sized (0.01 to 0.1%). The V gene is TRBV5-1, the J gene TRBJ2-3; 10 bases fit TRBD2. The CDR3 is 15 residues long. After removal of 4 bases from V and 5 bases from J, the junction contained 7 bases not matched to a gene. CDR1 and CDR2 from the germline V gene are SGHRS and YFSETQ. For the CDR3, the DNA is TGCGCCAGCAGCCTGCCGGGACTAGCGATAGATACGCAGTATTTT. Its protein is CASSLPGLAIDTQYF.

This sequence joins TRBV9 and TRBJ2-1; no firm D call. Germline-derived CDR1 and CDR2 are SGDLS and YYNGEE. This CDR3 has 17 residues. V lost 0 bases and J lost 7, with 20 bases in between. The CDR3 here is CASSVERGILFTNEQFF. The DNA of the CDR3 is TGTGCCAGCAGCGTAGAACGCGGCATTCTCTTTACAAATGAGCAGTTCTTC.

The chain carries TRBV19 and TRBJ2-3, with TRBD2 matching 9 bases. Germline V CDR1 and CDR2: LNHDA, SQIVND (reference sequence). CDR3 length equals 17 residues. J was trimmed by 0 bases and V by 5 bases; bases with no gene match: 9. CDR3 protein: CASSFSRTSASTDTQYF. In nucleotides, the CDR3 is TGTGCCAGTAGTTTCAGCCGGACTAGCGCTAGCACAGATACGCAGTATTTT.

The V and J genes are TRBV10-3 and TRBJ1-1, with 9 nucleotides matching TRBD1. The CDR3 is 12 residues long. Germline CDR1 and CDR2: ENHRY and SYGVKD. The ends lost 6 bases at V and 7 bases at J; junction bases unmatched: 3. The CDR3 region has the DNA TGTGCCATCAGACCGGGACAGGGTGAAGCTTTCTTT. Translated, it gives CAIRPGQGEAFF.

This clonotype showed up just a few times. The chain couples TRBV20-1 to TRBJ2-2; TRBD2 agrees at 8 bases. The length of the CDR3 is 17 residues. Germline V lookup: CDR1 DFQATT, CDR2 SNEGSKA (reference sequence). V lost 1 base, J lost 1 base, and 8 bases stayed unmatched. Written as DNA, the CDR3 is TGCAGTGCTAGAGGCGTAGGCGGGAGGCAGAACACCGGGGAGCTGTTTTTT. Its protein is CSARGVGGRQNTGELFF.

This clonotype has just a few counts. CDR3 residues: CASSFSGEETQYF. The DNA of the CDR3 is TGTGCCAGCAGCTTTTCAGGCGAAGAGACCCAGTACTTC. This chain connects TRBV7-6 to TRBJ2-5; D remains unclear. The CDR3 covers 13 residues. CDR1 and CDR2 from the germline V gene are SGHVS and FNYEAQ. Trimming took 3 bases from V and 3 from J, leaving 8 bases between them.

This clonotype was observed a few times. This chain links TRBV6-1 with TRBJ2-2; 12 nucleotides match TRBD2. This CDR3 contains 15 residues. V trimming: 6 bases; J trimming: 4 bases; junction bases outside the gene matches: 3. Germline V gene lookup returns CDR1 MNHNS and CDR2 SASEGT. Here the CDR3 DNA reads TGTGCCAGCAGCGCTAGCGGGGGGGCCACCGGGGAGCTGTTTTTT. The encoded protein is CASSASGGATGELFF.

This clonotype has just a few counts. The V and J genes are TRBV5-1 and TRBJ2-7, with 8 bases lining up with TRBD1. Germline assignment: CDR1 SGHRS and CDR2 YFSETQ. Trimming removed 3 bases from V and 5 bases from J; junction bases left unmatched: 4. This CDR3 is 13 amino acids long. For the CDR3, the DNA is TGCGCCAGCAGCTGGGGACAGGCCCACGAGCAGTACTTC. It translates to CASSWGQAHEQYF.

This clonotype appeared a few times. Written as DNA, the CDR3 is TGTGCCAGCAGTATGGGACAGGGCTATGGCTACACCTTC. Protein product: CASSMGQGYGYTF. This chain uses TRBV12-3 or TRBV12-4 with TRBJ1-2, with 9 bases that match TRBD1. The CDR3 has 13 residues. J gave up 4 bases and V 5 bases, and 2 bases lay outside the gene matches.

The J gene is TRBJ2-7, the V gene TRBV5-5; possible D gene TRBD1, 6 bases. Germline loops: CDR1 SGHKS, CDR2 YYEKEE (reference sequence). V shed 0 bases and J shed 5 bases, with 12 bases lying between them. The CDR3 length is 14 residues. The CDR3 bases are TGTGCCAGCAGCTTGGGGTGGGGGCAGGACGAGCAGTACTTC. Translation: CASSLGWGQDEQYF.

Worth noting for this clonotype: The CDR3 does not end in the conserved phenylalanine or tryptophan, so this is likely a read error. The chain combines TRBV7-9 with TRBJ1-1; D is unclear. The V end was cut by 4 bases, the J end by 1 base, with 10 bases between. This CDR3 region has 14 residues. Per germline, CDR1 SEHNR and CDR2 FQNEAQ (reference sequence). CDR3 sequence reads: CASSSGGRNTEAFY. The CDR3 DNA sequence: TGTGCCAGCAGCTCCGGAGGGAGGAACACTGAAGCTTTCTAT.

The sample holds many counts of this clonotype. V gene TRBV4-3 combines with J gene TRBJ1-1; the D is unclear. Germline V gene sequence: CDR1 LGHNA, CDR2 YSLEER. V lost 2 bases and J lost 11, with 9 bases in between. CDR3 size: 11 residues. The CDR3 loop is CASSQPGPAFF. CDR3 coding DNA: TGCGCCAGCAGCCAACCAGGCCCGGCTTTCTTT.

In its sample, this clonotype was seen a few times. This sequence joins TRBV20-1 and TRBJ2-7; 7 nucleotides align to TRBD2. Germline V lookup: CDR1 DFQATT, CDR2 SNEGSKA (reference sequence). The CDR3 covers 13 residues. With V trimmed by 3 bases and J by 9 bases, 11 bases remained unmatched. This chain's CDR3 is CSARVGGMSLQYF. The CDR3 DNA reads as TGCAGTGCTAGGGTGGGGGGGATGAGTTTGCAGTACTTC.

This clonotype was recorded many times. The chain has TRBV5-4 and TRBJ1-1, with D possibly being TRBD1 (6 bases). With 3 bases removed from V and 3 bases from J, the gap between germline ends came to 15 bases. Germline V gene lookup returns CDR1 SGHNT and CDR2 YYREEE (reference sequence). This CDR3 contains 15 residues. The CDR3 sequence: CASSSTRGGDTEAFF. In DNA form, the CDR3 reads TGTGCCAGCAGCTCTACCCGAGGGGGGGACACTGAAGCTTTCTTT.

This clonotype was seen a single time. A single base separates this from a much larger clone, so it may be a read error. This sequence joins TRBV7-9 and TRBJ1-5; TRBD1 is a possible D gene (6 bases). Germline CDR1 and CDR2: SEHNR and FQNEAQ (reference sequence). CDR3 length: 16 residues. The V end was cut by 7 bases, the J end by 0 bases, with 16 bases between. CDR3 nucleotide sequence: TGTGCCAGCACCCCCGGACAGTTTGTTAGCAATCAGCCCCAGCATTTT. It specifies CASTPGQFVSNQPQHF.